The sequence of this T cell receptor (beta chain) was determined in a study of shared clonotypes between healthy human individuals. The CDR3 totals 16 residues. The V and J ends lost 6 bases and 2 bases respectively, with 16 bases between them. CDR1 LGHNT and CDR2 FRNRAP come from the germline V gene. The assay ran at deep level. Each subset's genomic DNA was shared equally among a number of immunoSEQ plates. Profiling relied on immunoSEQ multiplex PCR, and the TCRdb table lists in-frame clones only, not all of them. The profile shows under 1 million clones, roughly 92% of them singletons. Naive CD8 cells lacked CD45RO, underwent positive selection for CCR7 and left out terminally differentiated effector memory CD45RA+ cells. Those who donated were healthy HIV-negative adults, with no recent acute infections or vaccinations reported. Study results and limitations: Having only a few donors restricted how much genetic and exposure-history diversity was captured.

This clone has a single count. The target antigen is unknown. V usage is TRBV12-5 and J usage is TRBJ2-2; D possibly corresponds to TRBD1 (7 bases). This sequence was found in a man younger than 40 in good health. Material: naive CD8+ T cells sorted from blood. CDR3 DNA sequence: TGTGCTAGTGGGGGTGACAGGGAGGTTAACACCGGGGAGCTGTTTTTT. Its protein product is CASGGDREVNTGELFF.